This T cell receptor beta chain comes out of a study of identical twins. CDR3 length: 14 amino acids. Trimming at V came to 6 bases and at J to 1 base, leaving 2 bases not matched to a gene. Germline values: CDR1 MNHNS, CDR2 SASEGT. One entry per CDR3 protein, called by TCRdb with MiXCR from the 5' RACE reads. This sample has under 500,000 distinct CDR3 sequences, with 13% to 15% found just once. Study conclusions and caveats: Carriage of fewer insertions was seen in abundant cord blood beta clonotypes, whereas memory repertoires showed none.

Many counts were recorded for this clonotype. Its cognate antigen is unknown. This same sample was also taken into another study, of yellow fever vaccine responses in identical twins.

The TCR originated in a woman under 30 in good health. Sequenced: CD4+ T cells sorted from blood. V usage is TRBV6-1 and J usage is TRBJ2-3; TRBD1 matches at 9 bases. CDR3 residues: CASRRTGGTDTQYF. CDR3 sequence (DNA): TGTGCCAGCAGAAGGACAGGGGGCACAGATACGCAGTATTTT.